This TCR beta chain is from a study of blood T cell repertoires in COVID-19. V trimming: 2 bases; J trimming: 0 bases; junction bases outside the gene matches: 8. The CDR3 spans 18 residues. In germline, CDR1 is MGHDK, CDR2 SYGVNS. TCRdb keeps only in-frame clones here, not all; method: immunoSEQ multiplex PCR. The sample comprises under 250,000 clones, around 92% of which are singletons, and around 4.2% rests with the top ten. The sequenced sample was PBMCs or T cells enriched from blood (not recorded which). The source of this sequence is a woman younger than 45 with acute COVID-19. This sequence joins TRBV25-1 and TRBJ2-1; 9 positions match TRBD2. The CDR3 DNA follows: TGTGCCAGCAGTGAAGTTCTCGGCGGGGGGGACTCCTACAATGAGCAGTTCTTC. It yields the protein CASSEVLGGGDSYNEQFF.